The sequence of this T cell receptor beta chain was determined in a study of blood T cell repertoires in COVID-19. Turning to the study itself: Italy, Spain and the United States were the sources of the convalescent and acute COVID-19 samples. T cells, B-cell-depleted T cells, or PBMCs provided the cDNA or gDNA that served as material.

In the source study's methods: How many nucleated cells were present was estimated from reference gene primer amplification. Method: immunoSEQ multiplex PCR; TCRdb's copy keeps in-frame clones and lacks some. V and J calls and clone size follow that table, whereas D and trimming were derived from the DNA. The sample has about 45,000 clones, roughly 90% seen once. This CDR3 region has 13 residues. Germline V gene lookup returns CDR1 SGHDT and CDR2 YYEEEE. Trimming removed 3 bases from V and 9 bases from J, with 14 bases in between. Specimen: peripheral blood. The receptor comes from a human donor in a cohort sampled during active COVID-19. The chain combines TRBV5-6 with TRBJ2-3; perhaps TRBD1 as D (5 bases). The CDR3 loop is CASSSSDSSTQYF. The CDR3 bases are TGTGCCAGCAGCTCTAGTGACAGTTCAACGCAGTATTTT.